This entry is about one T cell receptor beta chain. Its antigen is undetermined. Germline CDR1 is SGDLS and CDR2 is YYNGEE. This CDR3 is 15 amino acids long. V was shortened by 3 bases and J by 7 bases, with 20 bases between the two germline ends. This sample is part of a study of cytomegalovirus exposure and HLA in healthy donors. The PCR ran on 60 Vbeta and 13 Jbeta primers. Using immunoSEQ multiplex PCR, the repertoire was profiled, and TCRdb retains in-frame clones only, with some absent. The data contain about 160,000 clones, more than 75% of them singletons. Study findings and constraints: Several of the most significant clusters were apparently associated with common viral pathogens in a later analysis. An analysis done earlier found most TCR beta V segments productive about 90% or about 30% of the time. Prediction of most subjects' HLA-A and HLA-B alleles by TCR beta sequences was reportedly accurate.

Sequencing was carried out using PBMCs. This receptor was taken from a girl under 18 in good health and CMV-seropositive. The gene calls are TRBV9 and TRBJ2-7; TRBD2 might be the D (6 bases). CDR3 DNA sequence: TGTGCCAGCAGCGCGGACCCGGGTTGGGGGAGGGAGCAGTACTTC. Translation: CASSADPGWGREQYF.